This is a list of T cell receptor beta chains from one sample in a study of cytomegalovirus exposure and HLA in healthy donors. Produced via immunoSEQ multiplex PCR; TCRdb's table is partial and in-frame only. The table includes about 200,000 clones, around 80% detected once. The sequencing sample was made of PBMCs. These receptors all come from a man between 18 and 29 years old in good health and CMV-seronegative. The CDR3 runs from the conserved cysteine through the conserved F or W. A D gene is named only where the DNA matches it firmly. Clone sizes are given selectively: once, few, many, or a class where the clone is expanded.

d_call	j_call	clone_size	v_call	cdr3_nt	cdr3_aa
NA	TRBJ2-7	once	TRBV7-9	TGTGCCAGCAGCTTCCCCAGCTCCTACGAGCAGTACTTC	CASSFPSSYEQYF
NA	TRBJ2-5	NA	TRBV21-1	TGTGCCAGCAGCCCATATACCACGGGGTTCCGAGAGACCCAGTACTTC	CASSPYTTGFRETQYF
NA	TRBJ2-5	NA	TRBV4-1	TGCGCCAGCAGCCAAGATTGGCCGGAGACCCAGTACTTC	CASSQDWPETQYF
NA	TRBJ1-2	NA	TRBV28	TGTGCCAGCATCCACGGCGGGCCTGTAGCCAACTATGGCTACACCTTC	CASIHGGPVANYGYTF
NA	TRBJ1-5	few	TRBV5-1	TGCGCCAGCAGCTTGGTTTCGGGGTCTGGTCAGCCCCAGCATTTT	CASSLVSGSGQPQHF
TRBD1	TRBJ1-2	NA	TRBV19	TGTGCCAGTACCATCGGCAGACAGGGAGAGTTCTATGGCTACACCTTC	CASTIGRQGEFYGYTF
TRBD2	TRBJ2-2	NA	TRBV10-3	TGTGCCATCAGTGGACTAGCGGGAGACACCGGGGAGCTGTTTTTT	CAISGLAGDTGELFF
NA	TRBJ2-3	NA	TRBV27	TGTGCCAGCAGTTTACTAGCCCCCGGGTCCACAGATACGCAGTATTTT	CASSLLAPGSTDTQYF
NA	TRBJ2-5	NA	TRBV11-2	TGTGCCAGCAGCTTTCGGACAGTACACCAAGAGACCCAGTACTTC	CASSFRTVHQETQYF
NA	TRBJ1-2	few	TRBV27	TGTGCCAGCAGCCCTAGTACGATCTATGGCTACACCTTC	CASSPSTIYGYTF
NA	TRBJ2-7	few	TRBV5-5	TGTGCCAGCAGCCAACAGGGATCTCTAGACGAGCAGTACTTC	CASSQQGSLDEQYF
TRBD1	TRBJ2-7	NA	TRBV18	TGTGCCAGCTCACCACCGCCGGGACAGGAGTACGAGCAGTACTTC	CASSPPPGQEYEQYF
NA	TRBJ2-2	NA	TRBV10-1	TGCGCCAGCAGTTCTCAGGGGACCGGGGAGCTGTTTTTT	CASSSQGTGELFF
TRBD2	TRBJ2-7	NA	TRBV28	TGTGCCAGCAGTTTAGGCGGGAGTGGCTCCTACGAGCAGTACTTC	CASSLGGSGSYEQYF
TRBD1	TRBJ1-5	NA	TRBV11-2	TGTGCCAGCAGCACAACAGGGGGCAATCAGCCCCAGCATTTT	CASSTTGGNQPQHF
NA	TRBJ2-3	few	TRBV14	TGTGCCAGCAGCCAAAATGAAAGAGGTACGCAGTATTTT	CASSQNERGTQYF